The 31 T cell receptor beta chains reported below all come from one sample, sequenced in a study of blood T cell repertoires in COVID-19. This table comes from immunoSEQ multiplex PCR, and its TCRdb copy is limited to in-frame clones, with some not included. The sample holds 70,000 to 75,000 clones, approximately 78% seen once. Specimen: peripheral blood. The receptors were gathered from an elderly woman with active or convalescent COVID-19.

This clone appeared once. The chain's CDR3 is CASSGGRANQPQHF. CDR3 DNA: TGTGCCAGCAGTGGTGGCAGGGCGAATCAGCCCCAGCATTTT. The rearrangement joins TRBV27 to TRBJ1-5, with a weak D call TRBD1 (5 bases). Germline assignment: CDR1 MNHEY and CDR2 SMNVEV (reference sequence). The CDR3 contains 14 residues. Trimming left V 5 bases short and J 4 bases short, with 12 bases between.

The V call is TRBV2, the J call TRBJ1-5; D is perhaps TRBD1 (5 bases). The germline CDR1 and CDR2 sequences are SNHLY and FYNNEI. The CDR3 sequence is 14 residues long. The V gene lost 5 bases and the J gene lost 1 base, with 9 bases spanning the gap. The CDR3 bases are TGTGCCAGCAGTCGGACAACAAGCAATCAGCCCCAGCATTTT. Protein: CASSRTTSNQPQHF. Full variable domain (outside the CDR3, taken from reference TRBV2 and TRBJ1-5): EPEVTQTPSHQVTQMGQEVILRCVPISNHLYFYWYRQILGQKVEFLVSFYNNEISEKSEIFDDQFSVERPDGSNFTLKIRSTKLEDSAMYFCASSRTTSNQPQHFGDGTRLSIL.

The gene calls are TRBV6-6 and TRBJ1-2; TRBD1 might be the D (5 bases). The CDR3 has 16 amino acids. Germline CDR1 MNHNY, CDR2 SVGAGI (reference sequence). Trimming took 2 bases from V and 5 from J, leaving 18 bases between them. The CDR3 DNA reads as TGTGCCAGCAGTTACGGGGCGGCCGGGGGGAGTTATGGCTACACCTTC. Protein product: CASSYGAAGGSYGYTF.

The chain has TRBV19 and TRBJ1-2; no clear D. This CDR3 contains 15 residues. Trimming took 3 bases from V and 3 from J, leaving 14 bases between them. In germline, CDR1 is LNHDA, CDR2 SQIVND (reference sequence). The CDR3 region has the DNA TGTGCCAGTAGTATTGGCCCGGGTTTGGACTATGGCTACACCTTC. Translated: CASSIGPGLDYGYTF.

V is TRBV10-3 and J is TRBJ2-3; D is unclear. The CDR3 covers 14 residues. The ends were cut back, 0 bases at V and 4 bases at J, with 8 bases in the middle. Germline CDR1 ENHRY, CDR2 SYGVKD. The CDR3 here is CAISESNAADTQYF. CDR3 sequence (DNA): TGTGCCATCAGTGAGTCGAATGCGGCAGATACGCAGTATTTT.

The V call is TRBV30, the J call TRBJ1-6; weak D call: TRBD1 (5 bases). Trimming removed 3 bases at V and 5 bases at J, with 11 bases between. CDR3 length: 14 amino acids. CDR1 is GTSNPN, CDR2 SVGIG, per germline (reference sequence). The CDR3 region has the DNA TGTGCCTGGAGGGCAGGGTCCCATAATTCACCCCTCCACTTT. Translated, it gives CAWRAGSHNSPLHF.

The gene calls are TRBV28 and TRBJ2-2, with TRBD1 matching 7 bases. This CDR3 spans 17 amino acids. CDR1 and CDR2 from the germline V gene are MDHEN and SYDVKM. V was pared by 3 bases and J by 4 bases, with 11 bases of the junction left unmatched. The CDR3 nucleotides read TGTGCCAGCAGTTTCCCGTCGGGACAGATACTCACCGGGGAGCTGTTTTTT. This translates into CASSFPSGQILTGELFF.

The gene calls are TRBV5-1 and TRBJ1-2; no clear D gene. The germline V gene has CDR1 SGHRS and CDR2 YFSETQ. The CDR3 spans 14 residues. Trimming removed 0 bases at V and 8 bases at J, with 14 bases between. The CDR3 DNA follows: TGCGCCAGCAGCTTGGGGGTCCTTCCGGGGGGCTACACCTTC. Translation gives CASSLGVLPGGYTF.

J is TRBJ1-2 and V is TRBV5-1, with 9 nucleotides matching TRBD1. The CDR3 is 15 amino acids. Germline values: CDR1 SGHRS, CDR2 YFSETQ. J lost 2 bases, V lost 7 bases, and 9 bases had no gene match. CDR3 residues: CASALTGGPNYGYTF. For the CDR3, the DNA is TGCGCCAGCGCCCTCACAGGGGGCCCCAACTATGGCTACACCTTC.

The J gene is TRBJ1-5, the V gene TRBV19; D is uncertain. V shed 3 bases and J shed 5 bases, with 17 bases lying between them. Looked up from germline, CDR1 is LNHDA and CDR2 is SQIVND (reference sequence). The CDR3 runs 16 residues. In nucleotides, the CDR3 is TGTGCCAGTAGTATTCGGGGTTCTCTGGACCATCAGCCCCAGCATTTT. It translates to CASSIRGSLDHQPQHF.

The chain recombines TRBV24-1 with TRBJ2-3; D gene unclear. Looked up from germline, CDR1 is KGHDR and CDR2 is SFDVKD. V was shortened by 3 bases and J by 2 bases, with 14 bases between the two germline ends. The CDR3 has 16 amino acids. CDR3 bases: TGTGCCACCAGTGATCCCCGAGAGGTCCCCACAGATACGCAGTATTTT. Translating gives CATSDPREVPTDTQYF.

A word on this clone: At the DNA level, this CDR3 is encoded by other sequences in the same sample as well. This chain links TRBV7-2 with TRBJ2-3; 10 bases align to TRBD2. This CDR3 comprises 16 residues. Germline assignment: CDR1 SGHTA and CDR2 FQGNSA. Trimming cost V 5 bases and J 4 bases; bases outside gene matches: 9. DNA for the CDR3: TGTGCCAGCAGCCCCCCAGGGCTAGCGGGGGCAGATACGCAGTATTTT. Translating it yields CASSPPGLAGADTQYF. The full variable domain, in which reference TRBV7-2 and TRBJ2-3 provide the parts outside the CDR3, is GAGVSQSPSNKVTEKGKDVELRCDPISGHTALYWYRQSLGQGLEFLIYFQGNSAPDKSGLPSDRFSAERTGGSVSTLTIQRTQQEDSAVYLCASSPPGLAGADTQYFGPGTRLTVL.

The J gene is TRBJ2-1, the V gene TRBV7-3; 9 bases line up with TRBD2. Per the germline V gene, CDR1 is SGHTA and CDR2 is FQGTGA. The CDR3 loop spans 13 amino acids. V lost 5 bases and J lost 10; bases outside the gene matches: 6. CDR3 sequence: CASSVAGAQEQFF. For the CDR3, the DNA is TGTGCCAGCAGCGTAGCGGGAGCCCAAGAGCAGTTCTTC.

This sequence joins TRBV28 and TRBJ1-1; possible D gene TRBD1, 6 bases. The CDR3 spans 14 residues. Germline CDR1 reads MDHEN; CDR2 reads SYDVKM. The V end lost 10 bases, the J end lost 2 bases, and 17 bases lay between the germline ends. The CDR3 nucleotides read TGTGCCACCCATGGACCGGGACATAACACTGAAGCTTTCTTT. It translates to CATHGPGHNTEAFF.

The rearrangement links TRBV13 to TRBJ2-7; 15 positions match TRBD2. The germline V gene has CDR1 PRHDT and CDR2 FYEKMQ (reference sequence). The CDR3 is made up of 18 amino acids. V lost 4 bases, J lost 0 bases, and 7 bases stayed unmatched. The CDR3 region has the DNA TGTGCCAGCAGCTCCCTACGGACTAGCGGGGGGGCCTCCTACGAGCAGTACTTC. Translation gives CASSSLRTSGGASYEQYF.

The rearrangement uses TRBV5-5 and TRBJ2-1; 13 bases line up with TRBD2. Germline CDR1 and CDR2: SGHKS and YYEKEE (reference sequence). V lost 0 bases, J lost 12 bases, and 15 bases stayed unmatched. This CDR3 is built from 18 residues. The CDR3 spells CASSLEGLAGSSYRVQFF. CDR3 nucleotides: TGTGCCAGCAGCTTGGAGGGACTAGCGGGATCCTCCTACAGGGTGCAGTTCTTC.

The V gene is TRBV13, the J gene TRBJ2-3, with TRBD2 identical over 15 bases. Germline CDR1 and CDR2: PRHDT and FYEKMQ (reference sequence). The CDR3 consists of 18 residues. After removal of 5 bases from V and 2 bases from J, the junction contained 8 bases not matched to a gene. The CDR3 sequence is CASSRTGTSGGYTDTQYF. CDR3 nucleotide sequence: TGTGCCAGCAGCCGTACCGGGACTAGCGGGGGGTACACAGATACGCAGTATTTT. The variable domain in full, completed from reference TRBV13 and TRBJ2-3, reads AAGVIQSPRHLIKEKRETATLKCYPIPRHDTVYWYQQGPGQDPQFLISFYEKMQSDKGSIPDRFSAQQFSDYHSELNMSSLELGDSALYFCASSRTGTSGGYTDTQYFGPGTRLTVL.

The V and J genes are TRBV13 and TRBJ2-6, with no clear D. Per germline, CDR1 PRHDT and CDR2 FYEKMQ (reference sequence). This CDR3 has 15 amino acids. V lost 1 base and J lost 0, with 4 bases in between. In DNA form, the CDR3 reads TGTGCCAGCAGCTTAGCAATCTCTGGGGCCAACGTCCTGACTTTC. Its translation is CASSLAISGANVLTF. Variable domain in full (rest from reference TRBV13 and TRBJ2-6): AAGVIQSPRHLIKEKRETATLKCYPIPRHDTVYWYQQGPGQDPQFLISFYEKMQSDKGSIPDRFSAQQFSDYHSELNMSSLELGDSALYFCASSLAISGANVLTFGAGSRLTVL.

This chain uses TRBV7-9 with TRBJ2-1, with 8 bases fitting TRBD2. CDR1 is SEHNR, CDR2 FQNEAQ, per germline (reference sequence). This CDR3 is built from 16 residues. The trim removed 3 bases at V and 1 base at J, leaving 5 bases unmatched. CDR3 amino acids: CASSLAGGGSYNEQFF. CDR3 DNA: TGTGCCAGCAGCTTGGCGGGGGGAGGGTCCTACAATGAGCAGTTCTTC.

The chain joins TRBV11-2 to TRBJ2-6, with D hard to call. Trimming stripped 2 bases from V and 0 bases from J, with 5 bases between. This CDR3 region has 15 residues. The V gene's germline CDR1 is SGHAT and CDR2 FQNNGV. CDR3 DNA sequence: TGTGCCAGCAGCTTAATTCGCTCTGGGGCCAACGTCCTGACTTTC. Translated: CASSLIRSGANVLTF.

V is TRBV11-1 and J is TRBJ2-3; 13 bases line up with TRBD2. Unmatched junction bases numbered 3, after V lost 4 bases and J lost 2 bases. The germline V gene encodes CDR1 SGHAT and CDR2 FQDESV (reference sequence). This CDR3 has 16 amino acids. The CDR3 reads CASSSGLAGITDTQYF. The CDR3 coding sequence is TGTGCCAGCAGCTCGGGACTAGCGGGGATCACAGATACGCAGTATTTT.

V gene TRBV6-2 or TRBV6-3 combines with J gene TRBJ2-2; perhaps TRBD2 as D (7 bases). This CDR3 comprises 19 residues. Per the germline V gene, CDR1 is MNHEY and CDR2 is SVGEGT. V lost 2 bases and J 1 base, leaving 20 bases between the germline ends. The CDR3 protein is CASSYILGGGGQNTGELFF. The CDR3 DNA follows: TGTGCCAGCAGTTACATTCTCGGTGGCGGGGGCCAGAACACCGGGGAGCTGTTTTTT.

In its sample, this clone was seen a few times. V is TRBV3-1 (or the pseudogene TRBV3-2) and J is TRBJ2-7, with D perhaps matching TRBD1 (5 bases). Germline V lookup: CDR1 LGHDT, CDR2 YNNKEL (reference sequence). The CDR3 consists of 17 residues. With 0 bases removed from V and 7 bases from J, the gap between germline ends came to 22 bases. This CDR3 reads CASSQDALYQGCVEQYF. For the CDR3, the DNA is TGTGCCAGCAGCCAAGATGCGTTGTATCAGGGTTGTGTGGAGCAGTACTTC.

The V gene is TRBV18, the J gene TRBJ2-1, with a tentative D call TRBD2 (6 bases). Trimming shortened V by 0 bases and J by 1 base, and 10 bases separated the two germline ends. CDR3 length: 16 residues. Germline CDR1 and CDR2: KGHSH and LQKENI. The chain's CDR3 is CASSPPGGKSYNEQFF. In nucleotides, the CDR3 is TGTGCCAGCTCACCACCGGGCGGGAAGTCCTACAATGAGCAGTTCTTC.

This clone turned up a few times. The chain joins TRBV16 to TRBJ2-3, with 8 nucleotides matching TRBD1. The V and J ends lost 0 bases and 2 bases, in that order; junction bases with no gene match: 4. Germline V CDR1 and CDR2: KGHSY, FQNENV. CDR3 length equals 16 residues. The CDR3 DNA is TGTGCCAGCAGCCAATCCGGGACAGGTTTCACAGATACGCAGTATTTT. This sequence encodes CASSQSGTGFTDTQYF.

The CDR3, as DNA: TGTGCCAGCAGTGAAATAGGTGGGGGAGGCACTGAAGCTTTCTTT. Residues: CASSEIGGGGTEAFF. The chain links TRBV25-1 to TRBJ1-1; the D gene is possibly TRBD1 (5 bases). V was cut by 2 bases and J by 4 bases, with 14 bases left in between. Germline lookup yields CDR1 MGHDK and CDR2 SYGVNS. The CDR3 length is 15 residues.

As for this clone: The sample carries other DNA sequences with the same CDR3. The chain carries TRBV3-1 (or the pseudogene TRBV3-2) and TRBJ1-1, with D uncertain. The germline gives CDR1 LGHDT, CDR2 YNNKEL (reference sequence). The CDR3 length is 14 residues. The V and J ends lost 1 base and 1 base respectively, with 7 bases between them. The CDR3 DNA sequence: TGTGCCAGCAGCCAAGGTCAGTCGAACACTGAAGCTTTCTTT. Encoded protein: CASSQGQSNTEAFF.

The rearrangement joins TRBV10-3 to TRBJ1-4, with 11 bases identical to TRBD1. J was trimmed by 5 bases and V by 0 bases; bases with no gene match: 2. The CDR3 is 16 residues long. The V gene's germline CDR1 is ENHRY and CDR2 SYGVKD. As DNA, the CDR3 is TGTGCCATCAGTGAGTCGAGGGACAGGGGGAATGAAAAACTGTTTTTT. Translation gives CAISESRDRGNEKLFF.

The chain employs TRBV6-5 and TRBJ1-1, with a possible D match to TRBD1 (5 bases). Per the germline V gene, CDR1 is MNHEY and CDR2 is SVGAGI. This CDR3 spans 14 amino acids. Trimming stripped 6 bases from V and 1 base from J, with 12 bases between. Here the CDR3 reads CASRTLRENTEAFF. CDR3 bases: TGTGCCAGCAGGACTCTCAGGGAGAACACTGAAGCTTTCTTT.

The CDR3 sequence is CASSSAPDRGITFF. Written as DNA, the CDR3 is TGTGCCAGCAGTAGCGCCCCGGACAGGGGAATAACTTTCTTT. The chain has TRBV6-5 and TRBJ1-1; 9 bases are a match to TRBD1. V dropped 5 bases and J dropped 12; count of bases not matched to a gene: 13. The CDR3 length is 14 residues. CDR1 MNHEY and CDR2 SVGAGI come from the germline V gene.

This clone was seen only once. The V call is TRBV7-2, the J call TRBJ1-1, with unresolved D. Germline values: CDR1 SGHTA, CDR2 FQGNSA. This CDR3 region has 13 residues. The ends were cut back, 1 base at V and 1 base at J, with 4 bases in the middle. The CDR3 region has the DNA TGTGCCAGCAGCTTAGGGGCGAACACTGAAGCTTTCTTT. Encoded protein: CASSLGANTEAFF.